These 2 T cell receptor beta chains originate from one sample sequenced in a study of a mutant IDH1 vaccine in newly diagnosed glioma. The table came from immunoSEQ multiplex PCR; TCRdb's copy has only in-frame clones and leaves some out. This sample has over 45,000 clones, with 84% found just once. No antigen has been identified for these receptors. Time point reported: week 5, during vaccination. Vaccine doses each comprised 300 ug of mutant IDH1 20-mer peptide, with topical imiquimod. Source: PBMCs, taken from a glioma patient whose treatment included an IDH1 peptide vaccine. Receptors were obtained from a woman in her 50s with glioma.

The chain employs TRBV5-1 and TRBJ2-2, with TRBD1 matching over 10 bases. CDR3 length: 16 residues. Trimming at V came to 3 bases and at J to 5 bases, leaving 7 bases not matched to a gene. Germline V gene lookup returns CDR1 SGHRS and CDR2 YFSETQ. In DNA form, the CDR3 reads TGCGCCAGCAGCTGGCAAGGACAGGGGGGTACCGGGGAGCTGTTTTTT. This codes for CASSWQGQGGTGELFF.

The sample holds a few counts of this clone. The CDR3 protein is CASSRGRDYGYTF. The CDR3 bases are TGTGCCAGTAGTCGGGGGCGCGACTATGGCTACACCTTC. This sequence joins TRBV19 and TRBJ1-2; TRBD1 is a possible D gene (6 bases). The CDR3 has 13 amino acids. V was cut by 5 bases and J by 3 bases, with 10 bases left in between. Per the germline V gene, CDR1 is LNHDA and CDR2 is SQIVND (reference sequence). Filled out from reference TRBV19 and TRBJ1-2, the complete variable domain reads DGGITQSPKYLFRKEGQNVTLSCEQNLNHDAMYWYRQDPGQGLRLIYYSQIVNDFQKGDIAEGYSVSREKKESFPLTVTSAQKNPTAFYLCASSRGRDYGYTFGSGTRLTVV.